The 17 T cell receptor beta chains below come from one sample, sequenced in a study of identical twins. TCRdb reanalysed the 5' RACE reads using MiXCR and keeps one entry per CDR3 protein. This table has 550,000 to 800,000 distinct CDR3 sequences, about 7.6% appearing once. This sample also appeared in a second study, on yellow fever vaccine responses in identical twins.

Sample: PBMCs. The origin of the receptors is a woman aged 18-29 years in good health.

In its sample, this clonotype was seen many times. This chain connects TRBV6-1 to TRBJ2-2; no definite D call. The CDR3 sequence is 12 residues long. Germline-derived CDR1 and CDR2 are MNHNS and SASEGT. The ends were cut back, 10 bases at V and 7 bases at J, with 13 bases in the middle. In DNA form, the CDR3 reads TGTGCCACCCTTGCGGATGGCGGGGAGCTGTTTTTT. It specifies CATLADGGELFF.

In this sample, this clonotype turned up a few times. The chain carries TRBV9 and TRBJ2-3; 10 bases align to TRBD1. The germline V gene has CDR1 SGDLS and CDR2 YYNGEE. The CDR3 runs to 18 residues. Unmatched junction bases numbered 12, after V lost 3 bases and J lost 2 bases. DNA for the CDR3: TGTGCCAGCAGCGCCTCCGGGACAGGGGCCACAAACACAGATACGCAGTATTTT. Translation gives CASSASGTGATNTDTQYF. Filled out from reference TRBV9 and TRBJ2-3, the complete variable domain reads DSGVTQTPKHLITATGQRVTLRCSPRSGDLSVYWYQQSLDQGLQFLIQYYNGEERAKGNILERFSAQQFPDLHSELNLSSLELGDSALYFCASSASGTGATNTDTQYFGPGTRLTVL.

This clonotype was counted between two and nine times. The gene calls are TRBV5-1 and TRBJ2-5; D is perhaps TRBD1 or TRBD2 (5 bases each). The V gene's germline CDR1 is SGHRS and CDR2 YFSETQ. Trimming left V 4 bases short and J 5 bases short, with 18 bases between. CDR3 length: 15 amino acids. The CDR3 DNA sequence: TGCGCCAGCAGCGAGGACGGGACCGGCGGGGAGACCCAGTACTTC. Translation gives CASSEDGTGGETQYF.

The chain carries TRBV4-2 and TRBJ2-4, with 9 nucleotides matching TRBD1. Germline assignment: CDR1 LGHNA and CDR2 YNFKEQ. The CDR3 spans 17 residues. The ends lost 4 bases at V and 8 bases at J; junction bases unmatched: 15. CDR3 region: CASSLRDREPQRDIQYF. The DNA of the CDR3 is TGTGCCAGCAGCCTCAGGGACAGGGAACCACAAAGGGACATTCAGTACTTC.

This clonotype has ten or more counts. The chain uses TRBV20-1 and TRBJ2-5, with D perhaps TRBD2 (6 bases). The germline gives CDR1 DFQATT, CDR2 SNEGSKA (reference sequence). CDR3 size: 13 residues. V shed 2 bases and J shed 3 bases, with 10 bases lying between them. CDR3 residues: CSARQIAEETQYF. The DNA of the CDR3 is TGCAGTGCTAGACAAATAGCGGAAGAGACCCAGTACTTC.

The J gene is TRBJ2-7, the V gene TRBV6-2 or TRBV6-3; D not certain. V lost 0 bases and J 3 bases, leaving 6 bases between the germline ends. The germline CDR1 and CDR2 sequences are MNHEY and SVGEGT. The length of the CDR3 is 13 residues. This CDR3 is CASSYSPHYEQYF. The CDR3 DNA sequence: TGTGCCAGCAGTTACTCTCCCCACTACGAGCAGTACTTC.

This clonotype was counted between two and nine times. The chain combines TRBV12-3 or TRBV12-4 with TRBJ2-7; TRBD2 matches 7 bases. The CDR3 sequence is 15 residues long. After removal of 5 bases from V and 3 bases from J, the junction contained 10 bases not matched to a gene. The DNA of the CDR3 is TGTGCCAGCAGTCCATCCTTAGCGGGTCTCTACGAGCAGTACTTC. Translated: CASSPSLAGLYEQYF.

This clonotype was counted many times. This chain connects TRBV29-1 to TRBJ2-1; 10 bases map to TRBD1. Germline CDR1 is SQVTM and CDR2 is ANQGSEA. The CDR3 sequence is 13 residues long. The V segment lost 6 bases and the J segment 8 bases; nucleotides outside the gene matches: 7. The CDR3 loop is CSVGDRGLDEQFF. DNA for the CDR3: TGCAGCGTGGGGGACAGGGGTTTAGATGAGCAGTTCTTC.

CDR3 region: CASTFDVTYNEQFF. DNA for the CDR3: TGTGCCAGCACGTTTGACGTGACCTACAATGAGCAGTTCTTC. The chain couples TRBV9 to TRBJ2-1; D gene uncertain. Germline CDR1 reads SGDLS; CDR2 reads YYNGEE. CDR3 length: 14 amino acids. The V and J ends lost 6 bases and 2 bases respectively, with 12 bases between them. The full variable domain, completed using reference TRBV9 and TRBJ2-1, is DSGVTQTPKHLITATGQRVTLRCSPRSGDLSVYWYQQSLDQGLQFLIQYYNGEERAKGNILERFSAQQFPDLHSELNLSSLELGDSALYFCASTFDVTYNEQFFGPGTRLTVL.

The chain couples TRBV20-1 to TRBJ2-1; TRBD2 matches 14 bases. This CDR3 is built from 15 residues. Germline lookup yields CDR1 DFQATT and CDR2 SNEGSKA (reference sequence). Trimming took 6 bases from V and 7 from J; bases not matched to a gene: 8. The CDR3 nucleotides read TGCAGTGCACGGAGTGGGACTAGCGGGAGTAATGAGCAGTTCTTC. This sequence encodes CSARSGTSGSNEQFF.

This clonotype has ten or more counts. The rearrangement uses TRBV15 and TRBJ2-3; D is perhaps TRBD2 (7 bases). This CDR3 spans 15 amino acids. The V and J ends lost 0 bases and 5 bases respectively, with 12 bases between them. CDR1 and CDR2 (germline): LNHNV, YYDKDF (reference sequence). DNA for the CDR3: TGTGCCACCAGCAGAGAAGGGGGGGCACTAGATACGCAGTATTTT. Translated, it gives CATSREGGALDTQYF.

This clonotype appeared a few times. V usage is TRBV20-1 and J usage is TRBJ2-3; 11 bases fit TRBD2. Germline V CDR1 and CDR2: DFQATT, SNEGSKA (reference sequence). V lost 3 bases to trimming and J lost 1 base; unmatched junction nucleotides: 3. This CDR3 has 15 amino acids. The chain's CDR3 is CSASPGLAGTDTQYF. CDR3 nucleotide sequence: TGCAGTGCTAGCCCGGGACTAGCGGGCACAGATACGCAGTATTTT.

This clonotype was counted a few times. The chain has TRBV10-1 and TRBJ2-7; D gene ambiguous. The CDR3 has 13 amino acids. Trimming shortened V by 4 bases and J by 5 bases, and 12 bases separated the two germline ends. CDR1 is WNHNN, CDR2 SYGVQD, per germline (reference sequence). CDR3 amino acids: CASSAGLENEQYF. CDR3 DNA: TGCGCCAGCAGTGCAGGTCTTGAGAACGAGCAGTACTTC.

This clonotype was seen a few times. The gene calls are TRBV10-3 and TRBJ1-1; D not resolved. This CDR3 has 15 amino acids. Trimming removed 0 bases from V and 0 bases from J, with 8 bases in between. Germline loops: CDR1 ENHRY, CDR2 SYGVKD. CDR3 DNA: TGTGCCATCAGTGAGTCTGGAGGAGTGAACACTGAAGCTTTCTTT. This encodes CAISESGGVNTEAFF.

The V call is TRBV20-1, the J call TRBJ2-3, with 10 nucleotides matching TRBD2. The CDR3 is made up of 14 amino acids. From germline, CDR1 is DFQATT and CDR2 SNEGSKA (reference sequence). The junction had 2 bases not matched to a gene; V was cut back by 4 bases and J by 1 base. DNA for the CDR3: TGCAGTGCTAACCTAGCGGGGGGCACAGATACGCAGTATTTT. This encodes CSANLAGGTDTQYF.

This clonotype has a count of ten or more. The chain links TRBV7-9 to TRBJ1-5; unclear D gene. CDR1 and CDR2 from the germline V gene are SEHNR and FQNEAQ (reference sequence). This CDR3 spans 13 amino acids. V lost 3 bases, J lost 4 bases, and 7 bases lay in between. The CDR3: CASSFDMNQPQHF. Written as DNA, the CDR3 is TGTGCCAGCAGCTTCGACATGAATCAGCCCCAGCATTTT. The full variable domain, rest sourced from reference TRBV7-9 and TRBJ1-5, is DTGVSQNPRHKITKRGQNVTFRCDPISEHNRLYWYRQTLGQGPEFLTYFQNEAQLEKSRLLSDRFSAERPKGSFSTLEIQRTEQGDSAMYLCASSFDMNQPQHFGDGTRLSIL.

In its sample, this clonotype was seen a few times. The DNA for the CDR3 is TGTGCCAGCAGCCAACAACCCGGGGGGCGGCAAGAGACCCAGTACTTC. This translates into CASSQQPGGRQETQYF. The chain links TRBV3-1 to TRBJ2-5; D might be TRBD2 (7 bases). Germline values: CDR1 LGHDT, CDR2 YNNKEL (reference sequence). The CDR3 contains 16 residues. With 2 bases removed from V and 2 bases from J, the gap between germline ends came to 15 bases.